A selection of T cell receptor beta chains follows, all from one sample in a study of cytomegalovirus exposure and HLA in healthy donors. The table came from immunoSEQ multiplex PCR; TCRdb's copy has only in-frame clones and leaves some out. Its clone listing holds roughly 73,000 clones. The specimen was PBMCs. The receptors come from a man aged 50 or older in good health and CMV-seropositive. The CDR3 runs from the conserved cysteine through the conserved F or W. D genes are given only for firm matches.

length,J,D,V,CDR3
16,TRBJ1-2,-,TRBV9,CASSVGDTGTSYGYTF
17,TRBJ1-2,-,TRBV7-8,CASSPYRVPLEGYGYTF
15,TRBJ1-6,-,TRBV9,CASSVGTADDSPLHF
15,TRBJ1-2,TRBD1,TRBV18,CASSPSYRGMDGYTF
14,TRBJ2-5,-,TRBV5-1,CASSLAPRGETQYF
15,TRBJ1-5,-,TRBV10-2,CATSRGGFSNQPQHF
13,TRBJ2-3,TRBD2,TRBV29-1,CSVAGRLRDTQYF
15,TRBJ1-4,-,TRBV27,CASSLEGGVNEKLFF
14,TRBJ2-3,-,TRBV19,CASSIAGETDTQYF
15,TRBJ1-2,TRBD1,TRBV18,CASSGDRERAYGYTF
14,TRBJ1-5,-,TRBV27,CASSLRGGYQPQHF
18,TRBJ2-3,TRBD2,TRBV5-1,CASSLSASLAGVGDTQYF
15,TRBJ2-2,-,TRBV7-6,CASSSGVGFTGELFF
14,TRBJ2-7,TRBD1,TRBV5-6,CASSSYGQDYEQYF
16,TRBJ1-2,-,TRBV19,CASSSLTRTGFVGYTF
16,TRBJ1-2,-,TRBV2,CASSLWSGGSVYGYTF
17,TRBJ1-2,-,TRBV4-1,CASSQLSEPGKDYGYTF
16,TRBJ2-7,TRBD2,TRBV27,CASNPVAGGPSYEQYF
15,TRBJ1-2,-,TRBV29-1,CSVEKGGQANYGYTF
16,TRBJ1-2,-,TRBV6-1,CASSESGSGVPYGYTF
14,TRBJ2-3,-,TRBV5-1,CASAESRVTDTQYF
17,TRBJ1-2,-,TRBV7-9,CASSFAGDTAANYGYTF
15,TRBJ2-6,-,TRBV27,CASSLYNPGANVLTF
15,TRBJ2-3,-,TRBV30,CAWSVGRGAMDTQYF
15,TRBJ2-3,TRBD1,TRBV7-9,CASSLRGQSTDTQYF
14,TRBJ1-2,-,TRBV2,CASTFNRFADGYTF
16,TRBJ2-3,TRBD2,TRBV5-1,CASSLDDGRGTDTQYF
17,TRBJ2-3,-,TRBV5-1,CASSLRLSRRSENTQYF
13,TRBJ1-1,TRBD1,TRBV2,CASRNDRGGEAFF
15,TRBJ2-1,TRBD1,TRBV15,CATSDRDRAYNEQFF
15,TRBJ1-1,TRBD1,TRBV18,CASSPLGQANTEAFF
17,TRBJ1-5,TRBD1,TRBV28,CASSPPTGQGKNQPQHF
16,TRBJ2-7,-,TRBV6-1,CASSDQPTGWSYEQYF
14,TRBJ1-1,TRBD1,TRBV11-3,CASSPGTGDTEAFF
13,TRBJ1-5,-,TRBV29-1,CSVDRGTNQPQHF
18,TRBJ2-2,-,TRBV7-3,CASSLKVGSSRTTGELFF
16,TRBJ1-5,TRBD1,TRBV18,CASSSGQVGSNQPQHF
14,TRBJ2-7,-,TRBV5-1,CASSLAQGRGEQYF
13,TRBJ1-6,-,TRBV5-6,CASSLRINSPLHF
14,TRBJ2-3,-,TRBV7-3,CASSPRAGTDTQYF
11,TRBJ1-1,-,TRBV20-1,CSARRNTEAFF
13,TRBJ1-1,-,TRBV5-1,CATGERGGTEAFF
18,TRBJ2-2,TRBD1,TRBV4-2,CAPSLAPGGRLNTGELFF
15,TRBJ2-7,TRBD2,TRBV9,CASSQGLADTYEQYF
18,TRBJ2-3,TRBD2,TRBV28,CASSSRGLAGGGTDTQYF